This T cell receptor (beta chain) was recorded in a study of T cell responses to AZD1222 COVID-19 vaccine. The assay was immunoSEQ multiplex PCR, and TCRdb's table has in-frame clones only and misses some. Found here are 150,000 to 200,000 clones, 91% of them singletons; the top ten hold 1.5% to 2%. Notes on the study in general: Every sample of the repertoires postdated the peak T cell response. Only a handful of AZD1222 recipients were seropositive at baseline.

Turning to this clone: Antigen: not known.

The TCR was taken from an adult who received the AZD1222 COVID-19 vaccine. The source material was peripheral blood, sampled 28 days after the second AZD1222 dose.

The CDR3 protein is CASSLNPWNTEAFF. CDR3 DNA: TGTGCCAGCAGCTTAAACCCATGGAACACTGAAGCTTTCTTT. The chain links TRBV7-3 to TRBJ1-1; no firm D call. V lost 1 base and J lost 1, with 7 bases in between. This CDR3 is built from 14 residues. Germline-derived CDR1 and CDR2 are SGHTA and FQGTGA.